The 21 T cell receptor beta chains listed next were all sequenced from one sample in a study of T-cell reconstitution after alpha-beta-depleted transplantation in children. Unique molecular identifiers were used to barcode this TCRbeta library. In TCRdb, the PCR reads were re-called with MiXCR into one record per CDR3 protein. The table lists around 600,000 distinct CDR3 sequences, roughly 10% of them singletons. Here the sequenced sample was PBMCs from the stem cell graft donor, taken from the stem cell graft. The receptors originated from a human donor who donated a stem cell graft to a child with acute myeloid leukemia.

The gene calls are TRBV7-2 and TRBJ2-7; TRBD1 matches 10 bases. Germline lookup yields CDR1 SGHTA and CDR2 FQGNSA. V gave up 5 bases and J gave up 4 bases; unmatched junction bases: 11. The CDR3 is 16 amino acids. CDR3: CASSAAAGTGAYEQYF. DNA of the CDR3: TGTGCCAGCAGCGCCGCGGCAGGGACAGGGGCGTACGAGCAGTACTTC.

The chain has TRBV7-8 and TRBJ1-6; 8 bases line up with TRBD1. V lost 5 bases to trimming and J lost 10 bases; unmatched junction nucleotides: 19. This CDR3 is 18 amino acids long. Germline V gene lookup returns CDR1 SGHVS and CDR2 FQNEAQ. The CDR3 DNA reads as TGTGCCAGCAGCCCCGCGACCCGACAACAGGGGGTAGAATCACCCCTCCACTTT. Translation gives CASSPATRQQGVESPLHF.

This clonotype has ten or more counts. The V gene is TRBV5-1, the J gene TRBJ2-7; D not resolved. V was clipped by 4 bases and J by 5 bases, with 13 bases between them. The CDR3 is made up of 13 amino acids. Germline V lookup: CDR1 SGHRS, CDR2 YFSETQ. The CDR3 DNA is TGCGCCAGCAGCCAGGCGGTCCTTCACGAGCAGTACTTC. It encodes CASSQAVLHEQYF. Using reference TRBV5-1 and TRBJ2-7 for the parts outside the CDR3, the full variable domain is KAGVTQTPRYLIKTRGQQVTLSCSPISGHRSVSWYQQTPGQGLQFLFEYFSETQRNKGNFPGRFSGRQFSNSRSEMNVSTLELGDSALYLCASSQAVLHEQYFGPGTRLTVT.

The rearrangement links TRBV6-5 to TRBJ2-7; 9 bases match TRBD2. J lost 4 bases, V lost 2 bases, and 6 bases had no gene match. Germline V gives CDR1 MNHEY, CDR2 SVGAGI. CDR3 length equals 15 residues. CDR3 protein: CASSYGVAGAYEQYF. The CDR3, as DNA: TGTGCCAGCAGTTACGGGGTAGCGGGAGCTTACGAGCAGTACTTC.

This chain links TRBV3-1 with TRBJ2-1; tentative D call: TRBD2 (5 bases). Germline V CDR1 and CDR2: LGHDT, YNNKEL (reference sequence). The CDR3 has 15 residues. V dropped 10 bases and J dropped 7 bases, with 23 bases sitting between them. The CDR3 DNA sequence: TGTGCCACCTGCCAGTCGATGGGAGTATTAAATGAGCAGTTCTTC. Translating gives CATCQSMGVLNEQFF.

This clonotype was seen only a few times. The chain employs TRBV6-2 or TRBV6-3 and TRBJ2-7, with D unresolved. V was shortened by 1 base and J by 0 bases, with 10 bases between the two germline ends. Germline V gives CDR1 MNHEY, CDR2 SVGEGT. The length of the CDR3 is 15 residues. The CDR3 DNA follows: TGTGCCAGCAGTTACTTGGGGTGGAGCTCCTACGAGCAGTACTTC. Translated: CASSYLGWSSYEQYF.

This clonotype came up a few times. This chain links TRBV7-2 with TRBJ2-5; possible D gene TRBD2, 5 bases. Germline loops: CDR1 SGHTA, CDR2 FQGNSA. This CDR3 has 12 residues. Trimming shortened V by 8 bases and J by 2 bases, and 9 bases separated the two germline ends. The CDR3 region has the DNA TGTGCCAGCGGAAAGCGGCAAGAGACCCAGTACTTC. It codes for CASGKRQETQYF.

This chain links TRBV7-3 with TRBJ2-1; D gene ambiguous. In germline, CDR1 is SGHTA, CDR2 FQGTGA. The CDR3 is 16 amino acids. V was pared by 2 bases and J by 5 bases, with 16 bases between. As DNA, the CDR3 is TGTGCCAGCAGCTTAGGAAGATTTACGACAAACAATGAGCAGTTCTTC. Its translation is CASSLGRFTTNNEQFF.

The genes are TRBV30 and TRBJ2-2, with a weak D call TRBD1 (6 bases). V was trimmed by 4 bases and J by 0 bases, leaving 9 bases between them. The CDR3 totals 14 residues. From germline, CDR1 is GTSNPN and CDR2 SVGIG (reference sequence). The CDR3 nucleotides are TGTGCCTGGACCCGGGACACGAACACCGGGGAGCTGTTTTTT. It codes for CAWTRDTNTGELFF. The entire variable domain, with the rest obtained from reference TRBV30 and TRBJ2-2, is as follows: SQTIHQWPATLVQPVGSPLSLECTVEGTSNPNLYWYRQAAGRGLQLLFYSVGIGQISSEVPQNLSASRPQDRQFILSSKKLLLSDSGFYLCAWTRDTNTGELFFGEGSRLTVL.

The chain links TRBV7-8 to TRBJ1-5; possibly TRBD1 for D (6 bases). The ends were cut back, 3 bases at V and 1 base at J, with 13 bases in the middle. Germline loops: CDR1 SGHVS, CDR2 FQNEAQ. This CDR3 region has 16 residues. The CDR3 here is CASSFDGGRSNQPQHF. CDR3 in DNA: TGTGCCAGCAGCTTTGACGGGGGCCGAAGCAATCAGCCCCAGCATTTT.

The rearrangement joins TRBV5-1 to TRBJ2-2; TRBD1 matches 8 bases. This CDR3 spans 15 amino acids. J gave up 4 bases and V 5 bases, and 7 bases lay outside the gene matches. In germline, CDR1 is SGHRS, CDR2 YFSETQ. The CDR3 DNA follows: TGCGCCAGCAGTCAGAACACAGGGGGCACCGGGGAGCTGTTTTTT. Translation: CASSQNTGGTGELFF. Supplemented by reference TRBV5-1 and TRBJ2-2, the full variable domain reads KAGVTQTPRYLIKTRGQQVTLSCSPISGHRSVSWYQQTPGQGLQFLFEYFSETQRNKGNFPGRFSGRQFSNSRSEMNVSTLELGDSALYLCASSQNTGGTGELFFGEGSRLTVL.

The chain links TRBV9 to TRBJ1-6; D might be TRBD1 (5 bases). Germline V gives CDR1 SGDLS, CDR2 YYNGEE. There are 17 residues in the CDR3. V gave up 4 bases and J gave up 6 bases, with 20 bases separating them. CDR3 amino acids: CASSPGGTPGGNSPLHF. The CDR3 bases are TGTGCCAGCAGCCCGGGAGGGACTCCCGGAGGTAATTCACCCCTCCACTTT.

Ten or more counts support this clonotype. V and J are TRBV12-5 and TRBJ2-5; tentatively, D is TRBD1 (5 bases). CDR3 length equals 13 residues. Trimming took off 2 bases at V and 3 bases at J, with 7 bases between the two ends. The V gene's germline CDR1 is LGHNT and CDR2 FRNRAP. The CDR3 nucleotides are TGTGCTAGTGGTTTGACAGGAGAAGAGACCCAGTACTTC. Residues: CASGLTGEETQYF.

This clonotype came up a few times. The V call is TRBV5-1, the J call TRBJ2-3; D gene uncertain. The CDR3 contains 14 residues. The V gene's germline CDR1 is SGHRS and CDR2 YFSETQ. The V end was cut by 3 bases, the J end by 2 bases, with 10 bases between. The DNA of the CDR3 is TGCGCCAGCAGCTCCGGGCCGCCCACAGATACGCAGTATTTT. Translating it yields CASSSGPPTDTQYF. Together with reference TRBV5-1 and TRBJ2-3, the CDR3 gives the full variable domain: KAGVTQTPRYLIKTRGQQVTLSCSPISGHRSVSWYQQTPGQGLQFLFEYFSETQRNKGNFPGRFSGRQFSNSRSEMNVSTLELGDSALYLCASSSGPPTDTQYFGPGTRLTVL.

This clonotype was detected many times. This chain joins TRBV29-1 and TRBJ2-3; 7 positions match TRBD1. The V segment lost 7 bases and the J segment 3 bases; nucleotides outside the gene matches: 10. The CDR3 covers 14 residues. The germline V gene has CDR1 SQVTM and CDR2 ANQGSEA. In nucleotides, the CDR3 is TGCAGCGCCCAGGGGGTCAGGGTGACAGATACGCAGTATTTT. Translating gives CSAQGVRVTDTQYF.

This rearrangement joins TRBV10-2 to TRBJ2-1; D remains ambiguous. The ends were cut back, 3 bases at V and 6 bases at J, with 12 bases in the middle. The V gene's germline CDR1 is WSHSY and CDR2 SAAADI. The CDR3 extends over 14 amino acids. In DNA, the CDR3 is TGCGCCAGCAGTGAATTGTTCGCCCGCAATGAGCAGTTCTTC. Its protein is CASSELFARNEQFF.

This clonotype was found a few times. The CDR3 is CASSYMLADANEQFF. The CDR3 nucleotides are TGTGCCAGCAGTTATATGCTAGCTGATGCGAATGAGCAGTTCTTC. The V and J genes are TRBV6-2 or TRBV6-3 and TRBJ2-1; D perhaps matches TRBD2 (5 bases). V was shortened by 3 bases and J by 7 bases, with 16 bases between the two germline ends. CDR3 length: 15 amino acids. CDR1 and CDR2 (germline): MNHEY, SVGEGT.

The chain combines TRBV6-2 or TRBV6-3 with TRBJ2-7; D could derive from TRBD1 or TRBD2 (7 bases each). Trimming removed 7 bases from V and 3 bases from J, with 19 bases in between. Germline CDR1 and CDR2: MNHEY and SVGEGT. This CDR3 comprises 15 residues. DNA of the CDR3: TGTGCCAGCACCCTAGCGGCAGGGGGGTTCTACGAGCAGTACTTC. Residues: CASTLAAGGFYEQYF.

V is TRBV29-1 and J is TRBJ2-7; D is perhaps TRBD1 or TRBD2 (7 bases each). This CDR3 has 13 amino acids. Looked up from germline, CDR1 is SQVTM and CDR2 is ANQGSEA. V lost 6 bases and J 7 bases, leaving 19 bases between the germline ends. This CDR3 reads CSVGRDRAGEQYF. In nucleotides, the CDR3 is TGCAGCGTCGGAAGGGACAGAGCGGGGGAGCAGTACTTC.

This clonotype was observed a handful of times. The chain couples TRBV20-1 to TRBJ1-4; 8 bases map to TRBD1. This CDR3 has 14 amino acids. V dropped 0 bases and J dropped 7; count of bases not matched to a gene: 4. Per the germline V gene, CDR1 is DFQATT and CDR2 is SNEGSKA (reference sequence). In DNA form, the CDR3 reads TGCAGTGCTAGAGATTGGACAGGGAGTGAAAAACTGTTTTTT. Protein product: CSARDWTGSEKLFF.

Remarks on this clonotype: A single base separates this from a much larger clone, so it may be a read error. The J gene is TRBJ2-1, the V gene TRBV20-1, with 11 bases matching TRBD2. This CDR3 contains 14 residues. Germline lookup yields CDR1 DFQATT and CDR2 SNEGSKA (reference sequence). DNA of the CDR3: TGCTGTGTTCGGGGGACTAGCGGCCGGGGTGAGCAGTTCTTC. It is translated as CCVRGTSGRGEQFF.